This entry lists 25 T cell receptor beta chains sequenced from one sample in a study of cytomegalovirus exposure and HLA in healthy donors. Libraries were prepared by immunoSEQ multiplex PCR; TCRdb keeps only in-frame clonotypes and omits some of them. The data hold tens of thousands of clones, with around 95% observed a single time. Sequencing was carried out using PBMCs. The source of these receptors is a woman aged 18-30 years in good health and CMV-seronegative.

This clone was picked up a small number of times. This sequence joins TRBV7-8 and TRBJ1-6; no clear D gene. Germline loops: CDR1 SGHVS, CDR2 FQNEAQ. Trimming took off 5 bases at V and 7 bases at J, with 12 bases between the two ends. This CDR3 contains 14 residues. CDR3 bases: TGTGCCAGCAGCCCCCGGGATGGGAATTCACCCCTCCACTTT. It codes for CASSPRDGNSPLHF.

The chain couples TRBV7-3 to TRBJ1-6, with D maybe TRBD1 (6 bases). Germline V gene sequence: CDR1 SGHTA, CDR2 FQGTGA. The CDR3 contains 14 residues. Trimming took off 2 bases at V and 10 bases at J, with 12 bases between the two ends. The DNA for the CDR3 is TGTGCCAGCAGCTTACAGGGGTCACTCTCACCCCTCCACTTT. Translation: CASSLQGSLSPLHF.

The rearrangement joins TRBV15 to TRBJ2-1; maybe TRBD1 (6 bases). Trimming cost V 5 bases and J 3 bases, with 17 bases left between them. Germline-derived CDR1 and CDR2 are LNHNV and YYDKDF (reference sequence). This CDR3 has 16 residues. The CDR3 nucleotides are TGTGCCACCAGCCCAGAGGGGCAGGGGAACTACAATGAGCAGTTCTTC. Its translation: CATSPEGQGNYNEQFF.

CDR3 in DNA: TGTGCCTGGAGGACCCCCGGGGGGACGATTCAGCCCCAGCATTTT. The encoded protein is CAWRTPGGTIQPQHF. This chain uses TRBV30 with TRBJ1-5; TRBD1 is a possible D gene (5 bases). CDR3 length: 15 amino acids. The germline gives CDR1 GTSNPN, CDR2 SVGIG (reference sequence). V was clipped by 3 bases and J by 6 bases, with 18 bases between them.

The chain has TRBV19 and TRBJ1-4, with TRBD1 as a possible D gene (5 bases). This CDR3 region has 15 residues. The V gene's germline CDR1 is LNHDA and CDR2 SQIVND (reference sequence). Trimming removed 6 bases at V and 4 bases at J, with 15 bases between. This CDR3 is CASSRTRQLNEKLFF. CDR3 DNA: TGTGCCAGTAGCCGCACGCGACAGCTTAATGAAAAACTGTTTTTT.

V and J are TRBV4-1 and TRBJ1-5; TRBD1 is a possible D gene (5 bases). This CDR3 is built from 17 residues. Germline V gives CDR1 MGHRA, CDR2 YSYEKL. Trimming left V 0 bases short and J 4 bases short, with 16 bases between. CDR3 bases: TGCGCCAGCAGCCAAGAAGTGCTGACAGCAACTAATCAGCCCCAGCATTTT. Translating it yields CASSQEVLTATNQPQHF.

The chain links TRBV30 to TRBJ1-1, with a possible D match to TRBD1 (6 bases). The germline CDR1 and CDR2 sequences are GTSNPN and SVGIG (reference sequence). V was cut by 2 bases and J by 1 base, with 20 bases left in between. The length of the CDR3 is 17 residues. The CDR3 nucleotides read TGTGCCTGGAGTCCCGAGAGAGGGACACTTAAGAACACTGAAGCTTTCTTT. This sequence encodes CAWSPERGTLKNTEAFF.

The rearrangement links TRBV11-2 to TRBJ1-2, with D uncertain. V was pared by 4 bases and J by 8 bases, with 14 bases between. CDR3 length: 13 residues. CDR1 and CDR2 (germline): SGHAT, FQNNGV. The CDR3 loop reads CASSSSGFGGYTF. In nucleotides, the CDR3 is TGTGCCAGCAGCTCTAGCGGGTTTGGGGGCTACACCTTC.

The sample holds one count of this clone. V gene TRBV7-2 combines with J gene TRBJ1-2; tentative D call: TRBD1 (6 bases). The germline CDR1 and CDR2 sequences are SGHTA and FQGNSA. The CDR3 is made up of 14 amino acids. V lost 5 bases, J lost 7 bases, and 17 bases lay in between. CDR3 sequence: CASSQGAKGVGYTF. The CDR3 region has the DNA TGTGCCAGCAGCCAAGGAGCTAAGGGGGTTGGCTACACCTTC.

The chain uses TRBV6-5 and TRBJ2-1; 10 bases line up with TRBD2. The CDR3 contains 13 residues. Germline V gene lookup returns CDR1 MNHEY and CDR2 SVGAGI. The J segment lost 7 bases and the V segment lost 10 bases, leaving 7 bases of the junction unmatched. The CDR3 region is CATEKRGGNEQFF. CDR3 nucleotide sequence: TGTGCCACAGAGAAGCGGGGGGGGAATGAGCAGTTCTTC.

The CDR3, as DNA: TGTGCCAGCAGCTTAACAGGGTACCCCTACGAGCAGTACTTC. Translation: CASSLTGYPYEQYF. The chain combines TRBV13 with TRBJ2-7; D is possibly TRBD1 (6 bases). The germline gives CDR1 PRHDT, CDR2 FYEKMQ (reference sequence). The CDR3 runs to 14 residues. V was trimmed by 2 bases and J by 2 bases, leaving 10 bases between them.

V gene TRBV27 combines with J gene TRBJ1-3; no clear D gene. With 4 bases removed from V and 2 bases from J, the gap between germline ends came to 15 bases. CDR3 size: 16 residues. Germline V gives CDR1 MNHEY, CDR2 SMNVEV (reference sequence). The CDR3 spells CASSSRGGRTGNTIYF. The CDR3 DNA follows: TGTGCCAGCAGTTCCCGGGGAGGGAGGACTGGAAACACCATATATTTT.

CDR3 protein: CASKRDNNYGYTF. DNA of the CDR3: TGTGCCAGCAAGAGGGATAATAACTATGGCTACACCTTC. The chain has TRBV28 and TRBJ1-2; D ambiguous. Germline V lookup: CDR1 MDHEN, CDR2 SYDVKM. The CDR3 length is 13 residues. V lost 7 bases to trimming and J lost 1 base, with 10 bases between them.

The V and J genes are TRBV11-1 and TRBJ2-5; tentative D call: TRBD2 (6 bases). The germline V gene encodes CDR1 SGHAT and CDR2 FQDESV (reference sequence). The CDR3 is made up of 15 amino acids. The V end was cut by 2 bases, the J end by 5 bases, with 15 bases between. The CDR3 spells CASSLFGRGGETQYF. In DNA form, the CDR3 reads TGTGCCAGCAGCTTATTCGGGCGGGGTGGCGAGACCCAGTACTTC.

The genes are TRBV27 and TRBJ2-3; 7 bases align to TRBD1. CDR3 size: 15 residues. V lost 6 bases, J lost 1 base, and 7 bases stayed unmatched. Germline values: CDR1 MNHEY, CDR2 SMNVEV (reference sequence). Written as DNA, the CDR3 is TGTGCCAGCAGCTCAGACAGGGTGGGCACAGATACGCAGTATTTT. It encodes CASSSDRVGTDTQYF.

The chain joins TRBV9 to TRBJ1-2; tentatively, D is TRBD1 (5 bases). CDR3 length: 14 residues. The V end lost 6 bases, the J end lost 6 bases, and 18 bases lay between the germline ends. The germline gives CDR1 SGDLS, CDR2 YYNGEE. CDR3 in DNA: TGTGCCAGCAAGCCCGCGCTGGGGGGGGATGGCTACACCTTC. Translated, it gives CASKPALGGDGYTF.

The chain links TRBV11-2 to TRBJ2-7; 9 nucleotides match TRBD1. Germline lookup yields CDR1 SGHAT and CDR2 FQNNGV. V lost 1 base, J lost 4 bases, and 11 bases stayed unmatched. The CDR3 is made up of 17 amino acids. CDR3 amino acids: CASSLAQPGTGIYEQYF. Here the CDR3 DNA reads TGTGCCAGCAGCTTAGCCCAACCCGGGACAGGGATTTACGAGCAGTACTTC.

V and J are TRBV7-3 and TRBJ1-2; TRBD1 matches at 8 bases. CDR1 and CDR2 from the germline V gene are SGHTA and FQGTGA. V was clipped by 0 bases and J by 6 bases; unmatched bases: 6. This CDR3 has 15 amino acids. CDR3 sequence: CASSLTTGGKDGYTF. CDR3 nucleotide sequence: TGTGCCAGCAGCTTAACTACAGGGGGAAAGGATGGCTACACCTTC.

The count of this clone is one. The rearrangement uses TRBV27 and TRBJ1-6, with D maybe TRBD1 (6 bases). This CDR3 is 13 amino acids long. The ends were cut back, 4 bases at V and 7 bases at J, with 8 bases in the middle. Germline CDR1 is MNHEY and CDR2 is SMNVEV (reference sequence). The CDR3 region has the DNA TGTGCCAGCAGTTACAGGGCCAATTCACCCCTCCACTTT. Amino acids: CASSYRANSPLHF.

This clone was found once. The genes are TRBV6-1 and TRBJ2-3; perhaps TRBD1 as D (5 bases). V was pared by 6 bases and J by 0 bases, with 7 bases between. Germline CDR1 is MNHNS and CDR2 is SASEGT. The length of the CDR3 is 13 residues. The CDR3 DNA reads TGTGCCAGCAGGGACACTAGCACAGATACGCAGTATTTT. This sequence encodes CASRDTSTDTQYF.

This rearrangement joins TRBV4-2 to TRBJ2-1; 16 bases are a match to TRBD2. The CDR3 runs 16 residues. Germline assignment: CDR1 LGHNA and CDR2 YNFKEQ. The V gene end was trimmed by 3 bases and the J gene end by 10 bases; junction bases not matched to a gene: 6. CDR3 region: CASSHGGTSGGVEQFF. For the CDR3, the DNA is TGTGCCAGCAGCCACGGAGGGACTAGCGGGGGGGTGGAGCAGTTCTTC.

This rearrangement joins TRBV6-1 to TRBJ2-5; tentative D call: TRBD2 (7 bases). This CDR3 is 14 amino acids long. Trimming took off 6 bases at V and 4 bases at J, with 15 bases between the two ends. CDR1 and CDR2 from the germline V gene are MNHNS and SASEGT. CDR3 DNA sequence: TGTGCCAGCAGGGGAGGGGGTTTGGGAGAGACCCAGTACTTC. Amino acids: CASRGGGLGETQYF.

The genes are TRBV7-9 and TRBJ1-2, with TRBD1 matching 9 bases. This CDR3 region has 17 residues. The V and J ends lost 1 base and 2 bases, in that order; junction bases with no gene match: 8. From germline, CDR1 is SEHNR and CDR2 FQNEAQ (reference sequence). In DNA form, the CDR3 reads TGTGCCAGCAGCTTAGGGACAGGGGAAGCTGCAAACTATGGCTACACCTTC. It is translated as CASSLGTGEAANYGYTF.

The table lists this clone with a few counts. The chain has TRBV10-1 and TRBJ2-6; D remains unclear. This CDR3 has 15 residues. In germline, CDR1 is WNHNN, CDR2 SYGVQD (reference sequence). V was pared by 1 base and J by 1 base, with 5 bases between. The CDR3 spells CASSECRSGANVLTF. The CDR3 nucleotides read TGCGCCAGCAGTGAGTGCAGGTCTGGGGCCAACGTCCTGACTTTC.

J is TRBJ1-5 and V is TRBV6-1; D perhaps matches TRBD1 (5 bases). Germline lookup yields CDR1 MNHNS and CDR2 SASEGT. The CDR3 has 15 amino acids. V gave up 7 bases and J gave up 5 bases, with 18 bases separating them. This CDR3 reads CASTPQRSGDQPQHF. CDR3 nucleotide sequence: TGTGCCAGCACCCCGCAACGTTCGGGGGATCAGCCCCAGCATTTT.